The 18 T cell receptor beta chains in this list originate from one sample, sequenced in a study of siplizumab effects on memory and regulatory T cells. TCRdb's table, derived via immunoSEQ multiplex PCR, lists solely in-frame clones and lacks some. The table lists some 53,000 clones, under 98% of them singletons. The source material was naive CD4+ T cells sorted from blood. The receptors stem from a human donor in good health.

J is TRBJ2-5 and V is TRBV30; 8 bases are shared with TRBD1. The V and J ends lost 5 bases and 3 bases, in that order; junction bases with no gene match: 2. The CDR3 sequence is 12 residues long. CDR1 is GTSNPN and CDR2 is SVGIG in the germline V gene (reference sequence). The CDR3 DNA sequence: TGTGCCTGGGGACAGGGTGAAGAGACCCAGTACTTC. Translation gives CAWGQGEETQYF.

This clone was seen only once. V gene TRBV10-3 combines with J gene TRBJ2-5; no definite D call. The CDR3 contains 11 residues. V shed 9 bases and J shed 5 bases, with 10 bases lying between them. Per germline, CDR1 ENHRY and CDR2 SYGVKD. CDR3 sequence reads: CAIRVRETQYF. CDR3 in DNA: TGTGCCATTAGAGTTCGCGAGACCCAGTACTTC.

This clone was observed a single time. The chain has TRBV6-6 and TRBJ1-1; TRBD1 matches at 11 bases. V shed 7 bases, J shed 6 bases, and the junction held 10 bases outside the gene matches. CDR1 MNHNY and CDR2 SVGAGI come from the germline V gene (reference sequence). The CDR3 totals 15 residues. CDR3 sequence: CASILPGQGDPEAFF. CDR3 bases: TGTGCCAGCATTCTACCGGGACAGGGGGACCCTGAAGCTTTCTTT.

The gene calls are TRBV2 and TRBJ1-1; D is uncertain. Trimming pared 7 bases from V and 0 bases from J, leaving 12 bases between. Germline assignment: CDR1 SNHLY and CDR2 FYNNEI. The CDR3 totals 14 residues. CDR3 sequence reads: CASTDKHVNTEAFF. DNA of the CDR3: TGTGCCAGCACCGACAAACACGTGAACACTGAAGCTTTCTTT.

The rearrangement joins TRBV7-3 to TRBJ2-2; TRBD1 might be the D (5 bases). CDR3 size: 13 residues. Trimming took off 5 bases at V and 6 bases at J, with 10 bases between the two ends. CDR1 SGHTA and CDR2 FQGTGA come from the germline V gene. CDR3 amino acids: CASSPVGAGELFF. The CDR3 DNA sequence: TGTGCCAGCAGCCCGGTAGGGGCCGGGGAGCTGTTTTTT. Using reference TRBV7-3 and TRBJ2-2 for the parts outside the CDR3, the full variable domain is GAGVSQTPSNKVTEKGKYVELRCDPISGHTALYWYRQSLGQGPEFLIYFQGTGAADDSGLPNDRFFAVRPEGSVSTLKIQRTERGDSAVYLCASSPVGAGELFFGEGSRLTVL.

Only one count was recorded for this clone. V is TRBV18 and J is TRBJ2-1; D is undetermined. V lost 4 bases and J 0 bases, leaving 10 bases between the germline ends. The CDR3 is made up of 15 amino acids. Germline assignment: CDR1 KGHSH and CDR2 LQKENI. CDR3 protein: CASSLGQSSYNEQFF. Here the CDR3 DNA reads TGTGCCAGCTCACTAGGGCAGAGCTCCTACAATGAGCAGTTCTTC.

About this clone itself: Other DNA variants within this sample encode the same CDR3. This chain connects TRBV7-3 to TRBJ2-2; D is ambiguous. Germline loops: CDR1 SGHTA, CDR2 FQGTGA. Trimming removed 2 bases from V and 1 base from J, with 11 bases in between. This CDR3 has 16 residues. Here the CDR3 reads CASSLGLGQNTGELFF. CDR3 in DNA: TGTGCCAGCAGCTTAGGGCTGGGCCAGAACACCGGGGAGCTGTTTTTT. The full variable domain, completed using reference TRBV7-3 and TRBJ2-2, is GAGVSQTPSNKVTEKGKYVELRCDPISGHTALYWYRQSLGQGPEFLIYFQGTGAADDSGLPNDRFFAVRPEGSVSTLKIQRTERGDSAVYLCASSLGLGQNTGELFFGEGSRLTVL.

The chain recombines TRBV28 with TRBJ2-7, with D tentatively TRBD2 (6 bases). Trimming removed 0 bases from V and 3 bases from J, with 12 bases in between. This CDR3 region has 15 residues. Per germline, CDR1 MDHEN and CDR2 SYDVKM. CDR3 protein: CASSLWAGRYYEQYF. The CDR3 DNA is TGTGCCAGCAGTTTATGGGCGGGACGGTACTACGAGCAGTACTTC.

The chain carries TRBV28 and TRBJ2-1, with 7 bases lining up with TRBD2. The germline V gene has CDR1 MDHEN and CDR2 SYDVKM. The CDR3 has 17 residues. V was clipped by 7 bases and J by 0 bases; unmatched bases: 12. CDR3 DNA: TGTGCCAGCACCCCGGGAGGCCTGTTAAGCTCCTACAATGAGCAGTTCTTC. It translates to CASTPGGLLSSYNEQFF.

The rearrangement joins TRBV9 to TRBJ2-1; D uncertain. Germline CDR1 reads SGDLS; CDR2 reads YYNGEE. Trimming left V 1 base short and J 7 bases short, with 9 bases between. There are 13 residues in the CDR3. The CDR3 spells CASSVNMWNEQFF. In DNA form, the CDR3 reads TGTGCCAGCAGCGTAAATATGTGGAATGAGCAGTTCTTC.

The chain is built from TRBV7-9 and TRBJ2-2; 8 bases agree with TRBD1. The CDR3 has 16 amino acids. CDR1 is SEHNR and CDR2 is FQNEAQ in the germline V gene (reference sequence). V lost 5 bases to trimming and J lost 7 bases; unmatched junction nucleotides: 12. CDR3 in DNA: TGTGCCAGCAGCCCGAGCGGCAGGGGGCTAGGCGGGGAGCTGTTTTTT. Translated: CASSPSGRGLGGELFF.

This clone was found once. This chain connects TRBV27 to TRBJ1-6; TRBD1 is a possible D gene (5 bases). CDR1 is MNHEY and CDR2 is SMNVEV in the germline V gene (reference sequence). V was cut by 4 bases and J by 7 bases, with 5 bases left in between. The CDR3 consists of 12 residues. The CDR3 bases are TGTGCCAGCAGTTCAGGGAATTCACCCCTCCACTTT. It specifies CASSSGNSPLHF.

This chain joins TRBV27 and TRBJ2-7, with D possibly being TRBD2 (6 bases). The germline V gene encodes CDR1 MNHEY and CDR2 SMNVEV (reference sequence). The CDR3 sequence is 15 residues long. V lost 3 bases, J lost 3 bases, and 15 bases lay in between. The CDR3 coding sequence is TGTGCCAGCAGTTTTGGGAGGACGGGTAACTACGAGCAGTACTTC. It encodes CASSFGRTGNYEQYF.

J is TRBJ2-7 and V is TRBV6-5; 8 nucleotides align to TRBD1. V dropped 8 bases and J dropped 3; count of bases not matched to a gene: 3. CDR1 and CDR2 (germline): MNHEY, SVGAGI. This CDR3 has 12 residues. DNA for the CDR3: TGTGCCAGCCGACAGGGGCACTACGAGCAGTACTTC. Its protein product is CASRQGHYEQYF.

The chain links TRBV30 to TRBJ1-1, with 9 positions matching TRBD1. This CDR3 is built from 14 residues. Germline-derived CDR1 and CDR2 are GTSNPN and SVGIG (reference sequence). The ends lost 3 bases at V and 4 bases at J; junction bases unmatched: 6. The CDR3 sequence is CAWRVQGASTEAFF. The CDR3 DNA follows: TGTGCCTGGAGAGTACAGGGGGCAAGCACTGAAGCTTTCTTT. Variable domain in full (rest from reference TRBV30 and TRBJ1-1): SQTIHQWPATLVQPVGSPLSLECTVEGTSNPNLYWYRQAAGRGLQLLFYSVGIGQISSEVPQNLSASRPQDRQFILSSKKLLLSDSGFYLCAWRVQGASTEAFFGQGTRLTVV.

CDR3 coding DNA: TGTGCCAGTAGTTTAGCGGGAGGCTCCGCCTACGAGCAGTACTTC. As protein: CASSLAGGSAYEQYF. The V call is TRBV19, the J call TRBJ2-7; 10 nucleotides line up with TRBD2. This CDR3 has 15 amino acids. Germline V gene data show CDR1 as LNHDA and CDR2 as SQIVND (reference sequence). J lost 2 bases, V lost 5 bases, and 6 bases had no gene match.

The rearrangement joins TRBV4-1 to TRBJ1-1; tentatively, D is TRBD1 (6 bases). The CDR3 extends over 13 amino acids. Per the germline V gene, CDR1 is MGHRA and CDR2 is YSYEKL. The V end lost 6 bases, the J end lost 4 bases, and 12 bases lay between the germline ends. The CDR3 sequence is CASRSNRATEAFF. The CDR3 DNA sequence: TGCGCCAGCAGATCCAACAGGGCCACTGAAGCTTTCTTT.

This chain joins TRBV18 and TRBJ1-2, with 7 bases aligning to TRBD1. Germline-derived CDR1 and CDR2 are KGHSH and LQKENI. V dropped 2 bases and J dropped 4; count of bases not matched to a gene: 7. There are 15 residues in the CDR3. The CDR3 loop reads CASSPGGDSGYGYTF. DNA for the CDR3: TGTGCCAGCTCACCAGGAGGGGACAGTGGCTATGGCTACACCTTC.